These 9 T cell receptor beta chains originate from one sample sequenced in a study of CD8+ T cells in alopecia areata. RNA extraction was followed by reverse transcription into cDNA, which acted as the sequencing template. Sequenced by immunoSEQ multiplex PCR; TCRdb stores in-frame clones only, minus some. In the table there are 200,000 to 250,000 clones, approximately 45% of which are singletons. Specified treatment: oral pan-JAK inhibitor, 5-10 mg twice daily. This specimen was CD4+ T cells sorted from blood, taken around week 36, from a patient treated with tofacitinib. These receptors came from a human donor with alopecia areata.

The chain uses TRBV30 and TRBJ1-2, with D unresolved. Germline V lookup: CDR1 GTSNPN, CDR2 SVGIG (reference sequence). The CDR3 is 12 amino acids. With 6 bases removed from V and 5 bases from J, the gap between germline ends came to 13 bases. Here the CDR3 DNA reads TGTGCCTGCTTTCGAGGGCGTTATGGCTACACCTTC. It encodes CACFRGRYGYTF.

The rearrangement links TRBV7-9 to TRBJ2-2; D is uncertain. This CDR3 has 13 residues. Germline lookup yields CDR1 SEHNR and CDR2 FQNEAQ (reference sequence). V lost 5 bases, J lost 6 bases, and 10 bases lay in between. CDR3 loop: CASSRDPAGELFF. As DNA, the CDR3 is TGTGCCAGCAGCCGAGACCCGGCCGGGGAGCTGTTTTTT.

The chain uses TRBV19 and TRBJ2-7; 8 bases match TRBD1. CDR3 length: 12 amino acids. The V gene's germline CDR1 is LNHDA and CDR2 SQIVND (reference sequence). Unmatched junction bases numbered 2, after V lost 6 bases and J lost 4 bases. The CDR3 region has the DNA TGTGCCAGTAGCGACAGGGGATACGAGCAGTACTTC. Its protein is CASSDRGYEQYF.

The chain joins TRBV7-9 to TRBJ2-7; D perhaps matches TRBD1 (6 bases). This CDR3 is built from 15 residues. Germline V CDR1 and CDR2: SEHNR, FQNEAQ (reference sequence). Trimming took off 6 bases at V and 0 bases at J, with 15 bases between the two ends. The CDR3 DNA is TGTGCCAGCAGACCTCAGACAGGCCCCTCCTACGAGCAGTACTTC. Encoded protein: CASRPQTGPSYEQYF. The full variable domain, in which reference TRBV7-9 and TRBJ2-7 provide the parts outside the CDR3, is DTGVSQNPRHKITKRGQNVTFRCDPISEHNRLYWYRQTLGQGPEFLTYFQNEAQLEKSRLLSDRFSAERPKGSFSTLEIQRTEQGDSAMYLCASRPQTGPSYEQYFGPGTRLTVT.

In this sample, this clone turned up a few times. CDR3 sequence: CASSPLGRGGIQYF. CDR3 nucleotides: TGTGCCAGCTCACCACTGGGGAGGGGTGGCATTCAGTACTTC. J is TRBJ2-4 and V is TRBV18; 7 bases agree with TRBD2. The CDR3 runs 14 residues. With V trimmed by 1 base and J by 9 bases, 6 bases remained unmatched. Germline V gene lookup returns CDR1 KGHSH and CDR2 LQKENI.

This rearrangement joins TRBV27 to TRBJ2-5, with D possibly being TRBD1 (6 bases). The CDR3 consists of 11 residues. In germline, CDR1 is MNHEY, CDR2 SMNVEV (reference sequence). Trimming stripped 9 bases from V and 9 bases from J, with 14 bases between. The CDR3 reads CARLGTPPQYF. CDR3 DNA: TGTGCCAGATTGGGGACACCACCCCAGTACTTC.

V gene TRBV7-2 combines with J gene TRBJ2-7; D is ambiguous. The CDR3 covers 14 residues. The V gene's germline CDR1 is SGHTA and CDR2 FQGNSA. V lost 1 base to trimming and J lost 2 bases, with 9 bases between them. The DNA of the CDR3 is TGTGCCAGCAGCTTAGGTGGCACCACCTACGAGCAGTACTTC. This gives the protein CASSLGGTTYEQYF.

This chain connects TRBV30 to TRBJ1-3; tentatively, D is TRBD1 (5 bases). CDR1 and CDR2 (germline): GTSNPN, SVGIG (reference sequence). V lost 4 bases and J 2 bases, leaving 9 bases between the germline ends. CDR3 length: 13 residues. The CDR3 spells CAWTRGAGNTIYF. The DNA for the CDR3 is TGTGCCTGGACGCGGGGGGCTGGAAACACCATATATTTT. The full variable domain, in which reference TRBV30 and TRBJ1-3 provide the parts outside the CDR3, is SQTIHQWPATLVQPVGSPLSLECTVEGTSNPNLYWYRQAAGRGLQLLFYSVGIGQISSEVPQNLSASRPQDRQFILSSKKLLLSDSGFYLCAWTRGAGNTIYFGEGSWLTVV.

V is TRBV11-2 and J is TRBJ2-5, with D perhaps assigned TRBD1 or TRBD2 (5 bases each). V was trimmed by 4 bases and J by 5 bases, leaving 11 bases between them. The germline V gene has CDR1 SGHAT and CDR2 FQNNGV. The CDR3 has 13 amino acids. The CDR3 DNA sequence: TGTGCCAGCAGCTCGGGACCTGAGGAGACCCAGTACTTC. Its protein is CASSSGPEETQYF.